This T cell receptor beta chain was sequenced for a study of molecular identifiers for immune sequencing clone quantification. At least ten counts were recorded for this clonotype. V shed 1 base and J shed 2 bases, with 11 bases lying between them. The CDR3 runs to 16 residues. The germline V gene encodes CDR1 SGHTA and CDR2 FQGNSA. Each CDR3 protein gets one entry after TCRdb re-called the PCR reads with MiXCR. Found here are nearly 55,000 distinct CDR3 sequences, about a third of them singletons; the top ten hold about 4.1%. Material: naive CD8+ T cells from blood, with Jurkat cell RNA spiked in. Subset in this sample: FACS-sorted CD8+CD4-CCR7+CD45RA+ naive T cells. This TCR was recovered from a human donor in good health. Some libraries in this study had Jurkat cell RNA spiked in. The genes are TRBV7-2 and TRBJ1-4; weak D call: TRBD1 (5 bases). CDR3 loop: CASSLELGVTNEKLFF. The CDR3 DNA reads TGTGCCAGCAGCTTAGAACTGGGGGTGACTAATGAAAAACTGTTTTTT.